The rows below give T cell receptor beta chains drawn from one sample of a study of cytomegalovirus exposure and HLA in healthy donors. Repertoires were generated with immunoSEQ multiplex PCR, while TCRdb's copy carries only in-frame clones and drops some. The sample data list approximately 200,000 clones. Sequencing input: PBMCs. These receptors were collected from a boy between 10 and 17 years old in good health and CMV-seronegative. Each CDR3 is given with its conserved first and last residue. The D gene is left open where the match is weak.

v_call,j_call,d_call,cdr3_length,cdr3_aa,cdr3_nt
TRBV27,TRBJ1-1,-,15,CASSLRQGGNTEAFF,TGTGCCAGCAGTTTACGTCAGGGTGGGAACACTGAAGCTTTCTTT
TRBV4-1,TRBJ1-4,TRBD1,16,CASSRASGTANEKLFF,TGCGCCAGCAGCCGCGCCTCCGGGACAGCTAATGAAAAACTGTTTTTT
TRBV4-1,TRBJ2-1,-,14,CASSQDRTGNEQFF,TGCGCCAGCAGCCAAGATCGTACGGGCAATGAGCAGTTCTTC
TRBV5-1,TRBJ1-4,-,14,CASSSRDGGEKLFF,TGCGCCAGCAGCTCCCGGGACGGGGGAGAAAAACTGTTTTTT
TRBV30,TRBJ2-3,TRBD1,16,CACRPGQGAYTDTQYF,TGTGCCTGCCGTCCGGGACAGGGGGCCTACACAGATACGCAGTATTTT
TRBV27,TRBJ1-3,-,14,CASSYDISGNTIYF,TGTGCCAGCAGTTATGACATCTCTGGAAACACCATATATTTT
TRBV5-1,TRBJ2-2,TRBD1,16,CASSLVEAGGSGELFF,TGCGCCAGCAGCTTGGTTGAGGCAGGGGGCTCCGGGGAGCTGTTTTTT
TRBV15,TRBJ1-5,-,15,CATSLAQGSNQPQHF,TGTGCCACCAGCTTGGCACAGGGTAGCAATCAGCCCCAGCATTTT
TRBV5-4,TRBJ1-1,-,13,CASSAGENTEAFF,TGTGCCAGCAGCGCAGGGGAGAACACTGAAGCTTTCTTT
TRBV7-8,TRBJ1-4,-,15,CASSLYIATNEKLFF,TGTGCCAGCAGCTTATATATTGCAACTAATGAAAAACTGTTTTTT
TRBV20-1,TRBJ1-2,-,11,CSASSREISPF,TGCAGTGCTTCTTCTCGGGAGATATCCCCCTTC
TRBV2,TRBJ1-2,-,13,CASSGGDNYGYTF,TGTGCCAGCTCCGGGGGGGATAACTATGGCTACACCTTC
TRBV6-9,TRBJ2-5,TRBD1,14,CATRDRGYQETQYF,TGTGCCACACGGGACAGGGGGTATCAAGAGACCCAGTACTTC
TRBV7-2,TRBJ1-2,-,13,CASRVDSFYGYTF,TGTGCCAGCAGGGTGGACTCTTTCTATGGCTACACCTTC
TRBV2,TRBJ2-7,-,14,CARVYSGWHYEQYF,TGTGCCAGAGTTTATTCGGGTTGGCACTACGAGCAGTACTTC
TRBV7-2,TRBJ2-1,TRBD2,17,CASSLRRGLAARREQFF,TGTGCCAGCAGCCTTCGCAGGGGACTAGCGGCGAGAAGGGAGCAGTTCTTC
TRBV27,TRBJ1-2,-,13,CASSVQGGGGYTF,TGTGCCAGCAGCGTACAGGGCGGGGGTGGCTACACCTTC
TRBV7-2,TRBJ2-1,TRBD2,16,CASSLLGGGSLNEQFF,TGTGCCAGCAGCTTACTCGGCGGGGGTTCCCTCAATGAGCAGTTCTTC
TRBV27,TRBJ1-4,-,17,CASPLEDIDSTNEKLFF,TGTGCCAGCCCCCTAGAGGACATTGACTCGACTAATGAAAAACTGTTTTTT
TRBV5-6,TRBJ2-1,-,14,CASRDPGSPEEQFF,TGTGCCAGCCGGGATCCGGGGTCCCCAGAGGAGCAGTTCTTC
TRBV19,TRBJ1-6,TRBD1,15,CASQGGGLLNSPLHF,TGTGCCAGCCAAGGGGGCGGGTTGCTAAATTCACCCCTCCACTTT
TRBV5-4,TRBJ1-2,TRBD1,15,CASSLETGGVYGYTF,TGTGCCAGCAGCTTGGAAACAGGGGGCGTCTATGGCTACACCTTC
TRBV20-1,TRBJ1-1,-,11,CSARGRRGGEF,TGCAGTGCGAGGGGACGGAGGGGGGGAGAATTT
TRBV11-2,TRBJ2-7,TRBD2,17,CASSSGLGAGLLDEQYF,TGTGCCAGCAGCTCTGGTTTGGGAGCGGGGCTCCTAGACGAGCAGTACTTC
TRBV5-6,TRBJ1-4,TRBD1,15,CASSLDHRGNEKLFF,TGTGCCAGCAGCTTGGATCACAGGGGGAATGAAAAACTGTTTTTT
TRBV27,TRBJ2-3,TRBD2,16,CASSFSGLAGTDTQYF,TGTGCCAGCAGTTTCTCAGGACTAGCGGGTACAGATACGCAGTATTTT
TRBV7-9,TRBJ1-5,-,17,CASSSSFEDTLEQPQHF,TGTGCCAGCAGCTCATCTTTTGAGGATACCCTTGAACAGCCCCAGCATTTT
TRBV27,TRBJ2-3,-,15,CASSLSPLVADTQYF,TGTGCCAGCAGTTTATCCCCTCTTGTTGCGGATACGCAGTATTTT